This TCR beta chain was found in a study of PD-L1 blockade in urothelial cancer. Study at large: Blood analyses occurred 3 weeks (second dose) and 6 weeks post treatment start. Median T cell yield from blood was 141,255.

Into every PCR, synthetic TCR analog templates were spiked. Repertoires were generated with immunoSEQ multiplex PCR, while TCRdb's copy carries only in-frame clones and drops some. The data show over 65,000 clones, around four fifths seen once. CDR1 and CDR2 from the germline V gene are SGHVS and FQNEAQ. V was pared by 3 bases and J by 3 bases, with 0 bases of the junction left unmatched. The CDR3 totals 14 residues. Each patient presented with locally advanced or metastatic urothelial carcinoma. Here the sequenced sample was PBMCs, taken around atezolizumab (anti-PD-L1) treatment. J is TRBJ2-1 and V is TRBV7-8; 9 bases align to TRBD2. This sequence was found in a man aged 65 to 85 with urothelial cancer. The CDR3 spells CASSFSGSYNEQFF. CDR3 DNA: TGTGCCAGCAGCTTTAGCGGGAGCTACAATGAGCAGTTCTTC.